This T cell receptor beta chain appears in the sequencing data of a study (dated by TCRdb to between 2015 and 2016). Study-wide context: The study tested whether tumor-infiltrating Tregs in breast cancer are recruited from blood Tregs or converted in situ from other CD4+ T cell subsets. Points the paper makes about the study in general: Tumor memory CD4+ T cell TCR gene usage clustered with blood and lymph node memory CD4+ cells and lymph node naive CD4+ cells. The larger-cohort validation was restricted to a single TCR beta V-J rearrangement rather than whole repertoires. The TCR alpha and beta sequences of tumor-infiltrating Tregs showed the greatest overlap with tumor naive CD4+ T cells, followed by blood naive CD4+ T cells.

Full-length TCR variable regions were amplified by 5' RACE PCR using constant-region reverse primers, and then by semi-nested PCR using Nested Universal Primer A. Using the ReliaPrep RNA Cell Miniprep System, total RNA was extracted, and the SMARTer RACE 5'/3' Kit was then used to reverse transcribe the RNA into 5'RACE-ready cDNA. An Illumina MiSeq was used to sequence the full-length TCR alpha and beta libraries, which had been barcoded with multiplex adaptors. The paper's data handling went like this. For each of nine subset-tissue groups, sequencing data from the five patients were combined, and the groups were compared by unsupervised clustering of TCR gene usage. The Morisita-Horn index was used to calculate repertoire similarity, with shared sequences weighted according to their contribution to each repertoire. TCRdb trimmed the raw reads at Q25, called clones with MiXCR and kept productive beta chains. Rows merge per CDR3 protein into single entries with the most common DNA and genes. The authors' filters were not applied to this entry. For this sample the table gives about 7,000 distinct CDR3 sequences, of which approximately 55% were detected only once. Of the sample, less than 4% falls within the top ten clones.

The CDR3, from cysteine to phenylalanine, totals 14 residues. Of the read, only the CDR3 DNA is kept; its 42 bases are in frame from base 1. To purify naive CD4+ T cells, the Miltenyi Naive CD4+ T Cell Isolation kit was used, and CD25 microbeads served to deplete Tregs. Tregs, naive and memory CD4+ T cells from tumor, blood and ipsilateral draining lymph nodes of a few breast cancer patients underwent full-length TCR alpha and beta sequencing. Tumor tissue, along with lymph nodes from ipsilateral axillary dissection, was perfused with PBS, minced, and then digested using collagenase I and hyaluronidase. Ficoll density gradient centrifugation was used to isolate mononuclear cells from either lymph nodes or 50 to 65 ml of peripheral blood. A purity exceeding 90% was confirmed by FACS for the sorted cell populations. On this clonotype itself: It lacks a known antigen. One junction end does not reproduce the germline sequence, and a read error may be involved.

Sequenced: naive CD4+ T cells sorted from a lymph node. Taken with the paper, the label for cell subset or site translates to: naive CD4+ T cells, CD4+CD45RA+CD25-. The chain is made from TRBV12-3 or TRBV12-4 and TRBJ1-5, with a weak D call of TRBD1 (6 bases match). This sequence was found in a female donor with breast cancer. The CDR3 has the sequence CASSLTGSNRPQHF. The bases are TGTGCCAGCAGTTTGACAGGTAGCAATCGGCCCCAGCATTTT.